These T cell receptor beta chains were read from a single sample in a study of cytomegalovirus exposure and HLA in healthy donors. The table came from immunoSEQ multiplex PCR; TCRdb's copy has only in-frame clones and leaves some out. The sample has 100,000 or so clones; over 60% are singletons. The material sequenced was PBMCs. These receptors originate from a man aged 35-49 years in good health and CMV-seropositive. Both conserved end residues are part of each CDR3. The order of the fields is V gene, J gene, clone size, D gene, CDR3 DNA, CDR3 protein. A D gene is named only where the DNA matches it firmly. Expanded clones are given a class, and other clones once, few, many or no size at all.

>TRBV19|TRBJ2-3|-|-
TGTGCCAGTAGTATTGGAGGGGTTAGAACAGATACGCAGTATTTT
CASSIGGVRTDTQYF
>TRBV28|TRBJ2-5|-|-
TGTGCCAGCGAATCGGGGGGCAGAGAAGAGACCCAGTACTTC
CASESGGREETQYF
>TRBV7-3|TRBJ1-2|-|-
TGTGCCAGCAGCTTGGATCCCGGCACAGGGTTTTACTATGGCTACACCTTC
CASSLDPGTGFYYGYTF
>TRBV7-8|TRBJ1-2|once|-
TGTGCCAGCAGCTCAAGGACAGAATTCTCCTATGGCTACACCTTC
CASSSRTEFSYGYTF
>TRBV28|TRBJ1-3|-|-
TGTGCCAGCAGCCCCGGGGGCTCTGGAAACACCATATATTTT
CASSPGGSGNTIYF
>TRBV30|TRBJ1-1|-|-
TGTGCCTGGAACCCAGTCAGGCGGGGCGAAGCTTTCTTT
CAWNPVRRGEAFF
>TRBV29-1|TRBJ1-2|once|-
TGCAGCGTTCAGGAGGGCTATGGCTACACCTTC
CSVQEGYGYTF
>TRBV27|TRBJ1-5|-|TRBD1
TGTGCCAGCAGTTCCTGGACAGGGGGTGCTAGAGATCAGCCCCAGCATTTT
CASSSWTGGARDQPQHF
>TRBV2|TRBJ1-2|-|TRBD1
TGTGCCAGCAATGGTCCGGGACAGGGGGCATTTGGCTACACCTTC
CASNGPGQGAFGYTF
>TRBV9|TRBJ1-2|few|TRBD1
TGTGCCAGCAGCCGCCGGGGACAGCCTAACTATGGCTACACCTTC
CASSRRGQPNYGYTF
>TRBV5-6|TRBJ2-3|-|-
TGTGCCAGCAGCCAAACCACTAGCTTGAGAACGACAGATACGCAGTATTTT
CASSQTTSLRTTDTQYF
>TRBV18|TRBJ2-5|-|-
TGTGCCAGCTCCACTAGCTTCCAAGAGACCCAGTACTTC
CASSTSFQETQYF
>TRBV23-1|TRBJ2-5|-|-
TGCGCCAGCAGTCCCTTACAGGGCGTCCAAGAGACCCAGTACTTC
CASSPLQGVQETQYF
>TRBV15|TRBJ1-5|-|-
TGTGCCACCGAGCCCGATGGTAATAGCAATCAGCCCCAGCATTTT
CATEPDGNSNQPQHF
>TRBV7-2|TRBJ1-1|-|TRBD1
TGTGCCAGCAGTAAGGGGGCGAACACTGAAGCTTTCTTT
CASSKGANTEAFF
>TRBV7-2|TRBJ2-7|once|TRBD2
TGTGCCAGCAGCTTAGCGCAACTAAGCGGGACCTCCTACGAGCAGTACTTC
CASSLAQLSGTSYEQYF
>TRBV6-5|TRBJ1-2|-|TRBD1
TGTGCCAGCAGGGGGACAGCTCAGAGCCGGAGCTACACCTTC
CASRGTAQSRSYTF
>TRBV9|TRBJ2-1|-|TRBD2
TGTGCCAGCAGCGTAGAAGGGAATAGCGGGAGGGCCGTCACCTACAATGAGCAGTTCTTC
CASSVEGNSGRAVTYNEQFF
>TRBV7-9|TRBJ2-1|-|TRBD2
TGTGCCAGCAGCTTGGACAATCTACTAGCGGGAGGGGGGAATGAGCAGTTCTTC
CASSLDNLLAGGGNEQFF
>TRBV28|TRBJ1-6|-|-
TGTGCCAGCAGTTTAAGCGGGGGGTATAATTCACCCCTCCACTTT
CASSLSGGYNSPLHF
>TRBV5-4|TRBJ2-3|-|TRBD2
TGTGCCAGCAGCTTGCCGAGCGGGAGTCGGGTGGCGGATACGCAGTATTTT
CASSLPSGSRVADTQYF
>TRBV11-2|TRBJ2-7|few|-
TGTGCCAGCAGCTTAGAGGGGGCAATTCTCTTC
CASSLEGAILF
>TRBV7-2|TRBJ1-5|-|-
TGTGCCAGCAGCTCACGACAGGACCTCCATTTGACCCAGCATTTT
CASSSRQDLHLTQHF
>TRBV2|TRBJ1-2|-|TRBD1
TGTGCCAGCATGAGGACAGGTAACTCTGGCTACACCTTC
CASMRTGNSGYTF
>TRBV19|TRBJ1-5|-|-
TGTGCCAGTAGTACCCTCAGGGGTATTAGCAATCAGCCCCAGCATTTT
CASSTLRGISNQPQHF
>TRBV2|TRBJ2-3|-|TRBD2
TGTGCCAGCAGAAAAGCTAGACTAGCGGCATTCACAGATACGCAGTATTTT
CASRKARLAAFTDTQYF
>TRBV19|TRBJ2-1|few|-
TGTGCCAGTAGTATAGGGGGCTCCCTAATCGAAAATGAGCAGTTCTTC
CASSIGGSLIENEQFF
>TRBV6-5|TRBJ1-1|-|-
TGTGCCAGCAGTTACAACAAGAACACTGAAGCTTTCTTT
CASSYNKNTEAFF
>TRBV7-9|TRBJ2-1|-|TRBD2
TGTGCCAGCAGCCAGACTAGCGGGAGTAACTACAATGAGCAGTTCTTC
CASSQTSGSNYNEQFF
>TRBV6-5|TRBJ2-5|-|TRBD1
TGTGCCAGCAGACGGACAGGGCGACTACAAGAGACCCAGTACTTC
CASRRTGRLQETQYF
>TRBV7-8|TRBJ2-7|-|TRBD2
TGTGCCAGCAGCTTAGATATGACTAGCCGGTACTTC
CASSLDMTSRYF
>TRBV19|TRBJ1-2|-|TRBD1
TGTGCCAGTAGAGAACCGGGACAGAAGAACTATGGCTACACCTTC
CASREPGQKNYGYTF
>TRBV7-9|TRBJ2-5|-|-
TGTTCCAGCAGCTTAGTCACAGGCCCGTACCAAGAGACCCAGTACTTC
CSSSLVTGPYQETQYF
>TRBV15|TRBJ2-7|once|-
TGTGCCACCAGCAGAGGACAGGCCCTCAGCGAGCAGTACTTC
CATSRGQALSEQYF
>TRBV27|TRBJ2-7|-|TRBD1
TGTGCCAGCAGACTAGTCCCCGCAGGGGGCCCCTACGAGCAGTACTTC
CASRLVPAGGPYEQYF
>TRBV7-8|TRBJ2-2|-|-
TGTGCCTACCGAGGGTTTGAGGCCGGGGAGCTGTTTTTT
CAYRGFEAGELFF
>TRBV19|TRBJ1-5|-|-
TGTGCCAGTACCTGGACGACTACAGGGACCCAGCCCCAGCATTTT
CASTWTTTGTQPQHF
>TRBV4-3|TRBJ2-1|-|-
TGCGCCAGCAGCCAAGAAGGGGGCGGCGGGGCCCGCTACAATGAGCAGTTCTTC
CASSQEGGGGARYNEQFF
>TRBV6-5|TRBJ2-1|-|TRBD2
TGTGCCAGCAGTTACCCGGGGACTAGCGGGAGGGATGAGCAGTTCTTC
CASSYPGTSGRDEQFF
>TRBV2|TRBJ2-5|-|TRBD2
TGTGCCAGCACCTGGGGGGGGGTCCAAGAGACCCAGTACTTC
CASTWGGVQETQYF
>TRBV5-5|TRBJ1-1|-|-
TGTGCCAGCAGCTTGGAACAGGGCACAGCTTTCTTT
CASSLEQGTAFF
>TRBV5-6|TRBJ2-7|-|TRBD1
TGTGCCAGCAGCCGGACAGGGCGCGAGCAGTACTTC
CASSRTGREQYF
>TRBV2|TRBJ1-4|once|-
TGTGCCAGCAGTGTGGGGCAGCGAAATGAAAAACTGTTTTTT
CASSVGQRNEKLFF
>TRBV6-5|TRBJ2-5|-|TRBD2
TGTGCCAGCAGCCCGGGACTAGCGGGGGGCGAGACCCAGTACTTC
CASSPGLAGGETQYF
>TRBV7-2|TRBJ2-7|-|-
TGTGCCAGCAGCTTAGGGAGGATTCTGGGCGAGCAGTACTTC
CASSLGRILGEQYF
>TRBV5-4|TRBJ1-1|-|-
TGTGCCAGCAGCATGGGGCAGTCAGACACTGAAGCTTTCTTT
CASSMGQSDTEAFF
>TRBV27|TRBJ2-7|-|TRBD1
TGTGCCAGCAGTTTATTGGGACAGGGGGCGTCGGAGGAGCAGTACTTC
CASSLLGQGASEEQYF
>TRBV19|TRBJ1-2|-|TRBD1
TGTGCCAGTAGCCAGTCGGGACAGGGTGGAGGCTACACCTTC
CASSQSGQGGGYTF